The 10 T cell receptor beta chains listed next were all sequenced from one sample in a study of T cell responses to AZD1222 COVID-19 vaccine listed by TCRdb under 2021. Libraries were constructed by the immunoSEQ multiplex PCR assay. As stored in TCRdb, this immuneACCESS dataset retains in-frame rearrangements with V and J assigned. A fraction of the clones does not appear; measured against another copy, unresolved V genes explain less than half of the discrepancy, and the remainder lacks a known reason. Here the sample has more than 95,000 clones; about 85% occur a single time. Together, the top ten hold about 4.2% of the sample. The sample's time point, from its label and the paper: baseline before first vaccination. This material consisted of peripheral blood, taken on day 0 of AZD1222 vaccination. All receptors derive from an adult in good health.

V is TRBV24-1 and J is TRBJ1-2; D not resolved. V lost 0 bases and J 1 base, leaving 5 bases between the germline ends. The germline V gene encodes CDR1 KGHDR and CDR2 SFDVKD. The CDR3 has 14 residues. CDR3 coding DNA: TGTGCCACCAGTGATTTGTCGGGTAACTATGGCTACACCTTC. This translates into CATSDLSGNYGYTF.

This sequence joins TRBV7-9 and TRBJ2-7; TRBD1 matches at 11 bases. CDR3 size: 15 residues. The J segment lost 2 bases and the V segment lost 4 bases, leaving 4 bases of the junction unmatched. Germline V gives CDR1 SEHNR, CDR2 FQNEAQ (reference sequence). CDR3 nucleotide sequence: TGTGCCAGCAGCTCGGTGGACAGGGGGCCCTACGAGCAGTACTTC. It is translated as CASSSVDRGPYEQYF.

The rearrangement joins TRBV9 to TRBJ2-2, with D perhaps matching TRBD1 (5 bases). CDR1 and CDR2 (germline): SGDLS, YYNGEE. V was cut by 6 bases and J by 6 bases, with 12 bases left in between. The CDR3 runs 13 residues. CDR3 loop: CASTGQNAGELFF. As DNA, the CDR3 is TGTGCCAGCACTGGACAAAATGCCGGGGAGCTGTTTTTT.

This chain links TRBV15 with TRBJ2-1, with 8 positions matching TRBD1. This CDR3 comprises 17 residues. V gave up 6 bases and J gave up 6 bases; unmatched junction bases: 16. Germline CDR1 and CDR2: LNHNV and YYDKDF (reference sequence). CDR3 bases: TGTGCCACCAGAACCTCCAGGACAGGGAAGGTGGTCAATGAGCAGTTCTTC. Translating gives CATRTSRTGKVVNEQFF.

V gene TRBV6-1 combines with J gene TRBJ1-5, with a weak D call TRBD1 (5 bases). CDR3 length: 16 residues. CDR1 and CDR2 (germline): MNHNS, SASEGT. V lost 1 base and J 3 bases, leaving 13 bases between the germline ends. CDR3 sequence (DNA): TGTGCCAGCAGTGAAGGGGGCAGGGCCTTCAATCAGCCCCAGCATTTT. Protein sequence: CASSEGGRAFNQPQHF.

The chain has TRBV28 and TRBJ1-6, with TRBD1 as a possible D gene (5 bases). V lost 7 bases and J 13 bases, leaving 14 bases between the germline ends. Per the germline V gene, CDR1 is MDHEN and CDR2 is SYDVKM. The CDR3 runs 12 residues. CDR3 loop: CASTSLRGPLHF. The DNA for the CDR3 is TGTGCCAGCACCTCTCTCCGGGGGCCCCTCCACTTT.

This chain links TRBV10-3 with TRBJ1-1, with D perhaps TRBD1 (6 bases). Germline CDR1 and CDR2: ENHRY and SYGVKD. Trimming left V 0 bases short and J 6 bases short, with 20 bases between. The CDR3 totals 17 residues. CDR3 in DNA: TGTGCCATCAGTGAGTCGGCAGGGGAACAGAGGACGGCTGAAGCTTTCTTT. This sequence encodes CAISESAGEQRTAEAFF.

The chain employs TRBV5-1 and TRBJ2-5, with a tentative D call TRBD1 (6 bases). CDR1 SGHRS and CDR2 YFSETQ come from the germline V gene. CDR3 length equals 16 residues. Trimming took off 0 bases at V and 2 bases at J, with 14 bases between the two ends. The CDR3 DNA follows: TGCGCCAGCAGCTTGGGAGGTGACAGGACGCAAGAGACCCAGTACTTC. It encodes CASSLGGDRTQETQYF.

The V gene is TRBV5-1, the J gene TRBJ2-7; TRBD1 might be the D (5 bases). The CDR3 length is 15 residues. Trimming cost V 4 bases and J 2 bases, with 16 bases left between them. CDR1 SGHRS and CDR2 YFSETQ come from the germline V gene. DNA for the CDR3: TGCGCCAGCAGCCCCTCACCGACAGCTACCTACGAGCAGTACTTC. Translating it yields CASSPSPTATYEQYF.

The J gene is TRBJ2-1, the V gene TRBV24-1; TRBD1 matches at 10 bases. V trimming: 0 bases; J trimming: 4 bases; junction bases outside the gene matches: 2. This CDR3 spans 16 amino acids. Germline V gene data show CDR1 as KGHDR and CDR2 as SFDVKD. The CDR3 spells CATSDLLGQGYNEQFF. CDR3 coding DNA: TGTGCCACCAGTGATTTGCTGGGACAGGGGTACAATGAGCAGTTCTTC.